These 24 T cell receptor beta chains were all obtained from the same sample, sequenced in a study of T cell responses to AZD1222 COVID-19 vaccine. Libraries were prepared by immunoSEQ multiplex PCR; TCRdb keeps only in-frame clonotypes and omits some of them. The sample holds 150,000 to 200,000 clones, about 90% seen once. The specimen was peripheral blood, collected 28 days after the second dose of the MenACWY control vaccine. Every receptor here comes from an adult who received the MenACWY meningococcal vaccine as a control.

V is TRBV11-2 and J is TRBJ1-2, with D unclear. CDR3 length: 15 amino acids. Germline V gives CDR1 SGHAT, CDR2 FQNNGV. V was shortened by 2 bases and J by 5 bases, with 15 bases between the two germline ends. The DNA for the CDR3 is TGTGCCAGCAGCTTAACCCCCGGGTGGAGATATGGCTACACCTTC. It translates to CASSLTPGWRYGYTF.

The J gene is TRBJ2-7, the V gene TRBV19, with TRBD2 matching over 15 bases. V lost 5 bases to trimming and J lost 3 bases; unmatched junction nucleotides: 14. Germline V gene data show CDR1 as LNHDA and CDR2 as SQIVND (reference sequence). The CDR3 consists of 19 residues. Written as DNA, the CDR3 is TGTGCCAGTAGTGGCCCCCCCCCGGGACTAGCGGGAGGCTTCTACGAGCAGTACTTC. Amino acids: CASSGPPPGLAGGFYEQYF.

The CDR3 is CASRTGHGAGDGYTF. DNA for the CDR3: TGTGCCAGCCGGACAGGCCACGGGGCGGGTGATGGCTACACCTTC. V is TRBV6-5 and J is TRBJ1-2; 7 bases fit TRBD1. CDR3 length equals 15 residues. The germline V gene has CDR1 MNHEY and CDR2 SVGAGI. J gave up 6 bases and V 8 bases, and 15 bases lay outside the gene matches.

The CDR3 sequence: CASSLSGYDEQFF. For the CDR3, the DNA is TGTGCCAGCAGTTTATCAGGGTACGATGAGCAGTTCTTC. The chain is built from TRBV12-3 or TRBV12-4 and TRBJ2-1; tentatively, D is TRBD1 (5 bases). The V and J ends lost 2 bases and 8 bases respectively, with 10 bases between them. The CDR3 has 13 residues.

This chain joins TRBV5-6 and TRBJ2-2; tentative D call: TRBD2 (5 bases). The V and J ends lost 4 bases and 0 bases respectively, with 16 bases between them. This CDR3 is built from 17 residues. Germline loops: CDR1 SGHDT, CDR2 YYEEEE. Here the CDR3 DNA reads TGTGCCAGCAGCGGATCGACTACGACCTCGAACACCGGGGAGCTGTTTTTT. As protein: CASSGSTTTSNTGELFF.

V and J are TRBV28 and TRBJ1-5; D uncertain. Looked up from germline, CDR1 is MDHEN and CDR2 is SYDVKM. With 8 bases removed from V and 4 bases from J, the gap between germline ends came to 9 bases. The CDR3 is 12 amino acids. The CDR3 spells CASGLMNQPQHF. The CDR3 DNA reads TGTGCCAGCGGGCTAATGAATCAGCCCCAGCATTTT.

V gene TRBV18 combines with J gene TRBJ1-6; maybe TRBD1 (5 bases). The V and J ends lost 3 bases and 5 bases respectively, with 14 bases between them. The CDR3 is 16 residues long. The germline V gene encodes CDR1 KGHSH and CDR2 LQKENI. The CDR3 bases are TGTGCCAGCTCACCTGACAGCCTAGTAAATAATTCACCCCTCCACTTT. Its protein product is CASSPDSLVNNSPLHF.

The chain links TRBV27 to TRBJ2-2; 7 bases line up with TRBD2. The V and J ends lost 8 bases and 0 bases, in that order; junction bases with no gene match: 6. The CDR3 has 15 residues. Germline V gene data show CDR1 as MNHEY and CDR2 as SMNVEV (reference sequence). CDR3 in DNA: TGTGCCAGCCATCGTGCGGGGGCGAACACCGGGGAGCTGTTTTTT. Translated: CASHRAGANTGELFF.

CDR3 amino acids: CASSFRDHTDTQYF. For the CDR3, the DNA is TGCGCCAGCAGCTTCCGGGACCACACAGATACGCAGTATTTT. The chain uses TRBV5-1 and TRBJ2-3; D assignment may be TRBD1 or TRBD2 (5 bases each). This CDR3 spans 14 amino acids. V lost 2 bases and J lost 2, with 9 bases in between. Germline V lookup: CDR1 SGHRS, CDR2 YFSETQ.

The V call is TRBV5-4, the J call TRBJ2-7; TRBD1 matches at 8 bases. The germline V gene has CDR1 SGHNT and CDR2 YYREEE (reference sequence). The V gene end was trimmed by 4 bases and the J gene end by 6 bases; junction bases not matched to a gene: 12. This CDR3 is 15 amino acids long. The CDR3 DNA is TGTGCCAGCAGCCTTATGGCCGGGACAGGCGGCGAGCAGTACTTC. The encoded protein is CASSLMAGTGGEQYF.

This sequence joins TRBV6-2 or TRBV6-3 and TRBJ2-5; 8 bases map to TRBD1. The J segment lost 4 bases and the V segment lost 5 bases, leaving 6 bases of the junction unmatched. There are 14 residues in the CDR3. Germline values: CDR1 MNHEY, CDR2 SVGEGT. DNA of the CDR3: TGTGCCAGCAGTCTGGGACAGGAAGTAGAGACCCAGTACTTC. Its translation is CASSLGQEVETQYF.

The chain recombines TRBV12-3 or TRBV12-4 with TRBJ2-7; perhaps TRBD2 as D (6 bases). Trimming stripped 0 bases from V and 6 bases from J, with 9 bases between. This CDR3 has 13 amino acids. The CDR3 coding sequence is TGTGCCAGCAGTTTAGCGACTAGGGGCGAGCAGTACTTC. The encoded protein is CASSLATRGEQYF.

Only one count was recorded for this clone. V usage is TRBV5-4 and J usage is TRBJ1-3; 8 positions match TRBD1. Looked up from germline, CDR1 is SGHNT and CDR2 is YYREEE (reference sequence). This CDR3 spans 17 amino acids. J was trimmed by 2 bases and V by 3 bases; bases with no gene match: 10. CDR3 sequence (DNA): TGTGCCAGCAGCTACGGCGGGGGACAGGTCCCTGGAAACACCATATATTTT. Its translation is CASSYGGGQVPGNTIYF.

The chain couples TRBV7-2 to TRBJ1-4, with a weak D call TRBD1 (6 bases). Germline V gene lookup returns CDR1 SGHTA and CDR2 FQGNSA. The length of the CDR3 is 14 residues. V was shortened by 5 bases and J by 5 bases, with 12 bases between the two germline ends. In nucleotides, the CDR3 is TGTGCCAGCAGCGGAGGGGGGCTAAATGAAAAACTGTTTTTT. This translates into CASSGGGLNEKLFF.

This chain connects TRBV27 to TRBJ1-2; the match to TRBD1 covers 7 bases. V dropped 5 bases and J dropped 3; count of bases not matched to a gene: 6. The CDR3 covers 14 residues. Germline loops: CDR1 MNHEY, CDR2 SMNVEV (reference sequence). CDR3 protein: CASSRDRADYGYTF. The DNA for the CDR3 is TGTGCCAGCAGTCGCGACAGGGCCGACTATGGCTACACCTTC.

This chain connects TRBV5-1 to TRBJ2-5; D might be TRBD1 (7 bases). CDR1 and CDR2 (germline): SGHRS, YFSETQ. The length of the CDR3 is 17 residues. Trimming took off 1 base at V and 4 bases at J, with 20 bases between the two ends. In DNA form, the CDR3 reads TGCGCCAGCAGCTTGTGGAGGGGGCGCGGGGTCGGAGAGACCCAGTACTTC. Its translation: CASSLWRGRGVGETQYF.

This rearrangement joins TRBV18 to TRBJ2-7; weak D call: TRBD1 (6 bases). CDR3 length: 15 residues. V dropped 2 bases and J dropped 5 bases, with 16 bases sitting between them. Per the germline V gene, CDR1 is KGHSH and CDR2 is LQKENI. CDR3 DNA: TGTGCCAGCTCACCAGCCCGGGACAACCTAGACGAGCAGTACTTC. This gives the protein CASSPARDNLDEQYF.

This chain connects TRBV27 to TRBJ2-2; the match to TRBD2 covers 8 bases. Trimming at V came to 3 bases and at J to 8 bases, leaving 5 bases not matched to a gene. Germline V gene data show CDR1 as MNHEY and CDR2 as SMNVEV (reference sequence). CDR3 size: 14 residues. CDR3 sequence reads: CASSFRREGGELFF. CDR3 bases: TGTGCCAGCAGTTTCCGACGGGAGGGTGGGGAGCTGTTTTTT.

V and J are TRBV28 and TRBJ1-1; tentative D call: TRBD1 (6 bases). Germline-derived CDR1 and CDR2 are MDHEN and SYDVKM. V was clipped by 4 bases and J by 3 bases, with 12 bases between them. The CDR3 length is 14 residues. CDR3 region: CASSSDSHHTEAFF. The CDR3 DNA sequence: TGTGCCAGCAGTTCGGACAGCCACCACACTGAAGCTTTCTTT.

The V gene is TRBV7-9, the J gene TRBJ1-2; D is unclear. The CDR3 is made up of 16 amino acids. The germline V gene encodes CDR1 SEHNR and CDR2 FQNEAQ (reference sequence). V was cut by 0 bases and J by 4 bases, with 15 bases left in between. The CDR3 is CASSLAVSGIRYGYTF. The CDR3 coding sequence is TGTGCCAGCAGCTTAGCGGTGTCGGGTATACGCTATGGCTACACCTTC.

The genes are TRBV28 and TRBJ2-3, with D unclear. Germline V gene data show CDR1 as MDHEN and CDR2 as SYDVKM. Trimming took off 1 base at V and 6 bases at J, with 5 bases between the two ends. The CDR3 loop spans 12 amino acids. The DNA of the CDR3 is TGTGCCAGCAGTTTATCTGGGGATACGCAGTATTTT. Translating it yields CASSLSGDTQYF.

The rearrangement joins TRBV19 to TRBJ1-1; a weak D match, TRBD1 (5 bases). The CDR3 covers 18 residues. The germline CDR1 and CDR2 sequences are LNHDA and SQIVND (reference sequence). The V and J ends lost 8 bases and 0 bases respectively, with 25 bases between them. CDR3 in DNA: TGTGCCAGTTGCCGGGACGACCTCTCCATGGGGCTGAACACTGAAGCTTTCTTT. As protein: CASCRDDLSMGLNTEAFF.

The V gene is TRBV6-2 or TRBV6-3, the J gene TRBJ2-2; D is unclear. CDR3 length equals 15 residues. V was pared by 0 bases and J by 4 bases, with 9 bases between. Germline-derived CDR1 and CDR2 are MNHEY and SVGEGT. The CDR3 is CASSYSRRPTGELFF. The CDR3 nucleotides are TGTGCCAGCAGTTACTCGAGAAGACCCACCGGGGAGCTGTTTTTT.

The chain recombines TRBV30 with TRBJ2-7; D gene uncertain. The CDR3 has 12 residues. The germline gives CDR1 GTSNPN, CDR2 SVGIG (reference sequence). V lost 0 bases and J lost 2, with 5 bases in between. The CDR3 sequence is CAWSVVTYEQYF. CDR3 DNA sequence: TGTGCCTGGAGTGTAGTTACCTACGAGCAGTACTTC.